These T cell receptor beta chains were read from a single sample in a study of T cell repertoires in cytomegalovirus infection. Each CDR3 protein is one row after TCRdb ran MiXCR on the reads. The table includes about 60,000 distinct CDR3 sequences, 20% to 25% detected once. Their antigens remain unidentified. Sequencing used CD8+ T cells from cultured PBMCs, obtained from culture after CMV antigen stimulation. Source of these receptors: a human donor in good health (CMV status not recorded). Some clones in this sample may be carry-over from other donors' samples. The CDR3 runs from the conserved cysteine through the conserved F or W. Fields, in order: D gene, clone size, V gene, J gene, CDR3 protein, CDR3 DNA. The D gene is left open where the match is weak. Clone size is not always given. Where it is, it says once, few, many or a class for expanded clones.

>.|few|TRBV2|TRBJ1-3
CASSEPGAGNTIYF
TGTGCCAGCAGTGAACCGGGAGCTGGAAACACCATATATTTT
>TRBD2|few|TRBV2|TRBJ2-1
CASSEASGGPYNEQFF
TGTGCCAGCAGTGAGGCTAGCGGGGGCCCGTACAATGAGCAGTTCTTC
>.|.|TRBV19|TRBJ2-3
CASKTIGENTQYF
TGTGCCAGTAAGACAATCGGCGAAAATACGCAGTATTTT
>TRBD1|few|TRBV5-1|TRBJ2-3
CASSFGQGPTDTQYF
TGCGCCAGCAGCTTCGGACAGGGCCCCACAGATACGCAGTATTTT
>.|few|TRBV6-4|TRBJ2-7
CASSPTGAREQYF
TGTGCCAGCAGTCCCACCGGGGCGCGCGAGCAGTACTTC
>.|few|TRBV7-8|TRBJ1-1
CASSSSVNTEAFF
TGTGCCAGCAGCTCCTCAGTGAACACTGAAGCTTTCTTT
>.|.|TRBV9|TRBJ2-3
CASSVDGVEGTDTQYF
TGTGCCAGCAGCGTAGATGGGGTGGAAGGCACAGATACGCAGTATTTT
>.|few|TRBV4-3|TRBJ2-2
CASSQGVMDPGELFF
TGCGCCAGCAGCCAAGGCGTTATGGATCCCGGGGAGCTGTTTTTT
>.|few|TRBV4-1|TRBJ2-3
CASSPQLPDTQYF
TGCGCCAGCAGCCCACAGCTTCCAGATACGCAGTATTTT
>.|few|TRBV27|TRBJ1-4
CASSLSRREKLFF
TGTGCCAGCAGTTTGTCCCGTCGGGAAAAACTGTTTTTT
>.|few|TRBV12-3/TRBV12-4|TRBJ1-2
CASSSSGEGYTF
TGTGCCAGCAGTTCCTCAGGGGAAGGCTACACCTTC
>TRBD1|.|TRBV7-2|TRBJ2-5
CASSLRTGVTETQYF
TGTGCCAGCAGTCTGAGGACAGGGGTCACGGAGACCCAGTACTTC
>.|.|TRBV7-6|TRBJ2-2
CASSLRTLDTGELFF
TGTGCCAGCAGCTTGAGGACACTCGACACCGGGGAGCTGTTTTTT
>TRBD1|.|TRBV7-8|TRBJ2-2
CASSSRQGVTGELFF
TGTGCCAGCAGTTCTCGACAGGGTGTCACCGGGGAGCTGTTTTTT
>TRBD1|.|TRBV12-3/TRBV12-4|TRBJ2-7
CASSGKQGFIDEQYF
TGTGCCAGCAGTGGTAAACAGGGGTTCATCGACGAGCAGTACTTC
>.|few|TRBV27|TRBJ1-2
CASSLSGNYGYTF
TGTGCCAGCAGTTTATCGGGGAACTATGGCTACACCTTC
>.|.|TRBV11-2|TRBJ2-7
CASGAAPYEQYF
TGTGCCAGCGGGGCAGCCCCCTACGAGCAGTACTTC
>.|many|TRBV7-8|TRBJ1-5
CASSPRGGYNQPQHF
TGTGCCAGCAGCCCAAGGGGGGGGTATAATCAGCCCCAGCATTTT
>TRBD1|few|TRBV7-9|TRBJ1-4
CASSGTGDNEKLFF
TGTGCCAGCAGCGGGACAGGGGATAATGAAAAACTGTTTTTT
>.|.|TRBV7-8|TRBJ1-5
CASSPGGGNQPQHF
TGTGCCAGCAGCCCGGGGGGCGGGAATCAGCCCCAGCATTTT
>.|.|TRBV7-2|TRBJ1-5
CASSLWAGSPQHF
TGTGCCAGCAGCTTATGGGCAGGCAGCCCCCAGCATTTT
>TRBD1|.|TRBV28|TRBJ1-6
CASSSAGGQGVSSYNSPLHF
TGTGCCAGCAGTTCTGCCGGGGGACAGGGGGTGAGCTCCTATAATTCACCCCTCCACTTT
>.|.|TRBV28|TRBJ2-5
CASSPGGKTQYF
TGTGCCAGCAGCCCAGGGGGGAAGACCCAGTACTTC
>TRBD1|.|TRBV4-1|TRBJ1-2
CASSHSRQGASFGYTF
TGCGCCAGCAGCCACTCCCGGCAGGGGGCAAGTTTCGGCTACACCTTC
>.|.|TRBV7-8|TRBJ1-2
CASSLVEAAQGYGYTF
TGTGCCAGCAGCTTAGTGGAGGCAGCCCAGGGCTATGGCTACACCTTC
>.|.|TRBV7-9|TRBJ1-1
CASNSGDAALLNTEAFF
TGTGCCAGCAACTCAGGGGACGCCGCCCTTCTTAACACTGAAGCTTTCTTT
>.|.|TRBV2|TRBJ1-6
CATREQTYNSPLHF
TGTGCCACCAGGGAGCAGACATATAATTCACCCCTCCACTTT
>.|few|TRBV7-6|TRBJ1-5
CASSLADQPQHF
TGTGCCAGCAGCTTAGCGGATCAGCCCCAGCATTTT
>.|few|TRBV7-2|TRBJ1-2
CASSPRLRANYGYTF
TGTGCCAGCAGCCCAAGACTACGCGCTAACTATGGCTACACCTTC
>.|.|TRBV6-2/TRBV6-3|TRBJ2-7
CASRGDGFYEQYF
TGTGCCAGCAGGGGGGACGGATTCTACGAGCAGTACTTC
>TRBD1|.|TRBV9|TRBJ2-7
CASSHRDRGVYEQYF
TGTGCCAGCAGCCACCGGGACAGGGGAGTCTACGAGCAGTACTTC
>.|.|TRBV6-1|TRBJ2-5
CASSGQGQETQYF
TGTGCCAGCAGTGGCCAGGGCCAAGAGACCCAGTACTTC
>.|few|TRBV12-3/TRBV12-4|TRBJ2-6
CAVVRDSGANVLTF
TGTGCCGTGGTCCGAGATTCTGGGGCCAACGTCCTGACTTTC
>.|few|TRBV6-2/TRBV6-3|TRBJ1-1
CASSYSSLIPDPHTEAFF
TGTGCCAGCAGTTACTCGAGTCTAATCCCGGATCCGCACACTGAAGCTTTCTTT
>.|few|TRBV19|TRBJ1-1
CASSIGGGTEAFF
TGTGCCAGTAGTATTGGAGGGGGCACTGAAGCTTTCTTT
>.|many|TRBV11-2|TRBJ1-6
CASTRAGNNSPLHF
TGTGCCAGCACAAGAGCAGGGAATAATTCACCCCTCCACTTT
>TRBD2|.|TRBV20-1|TRBJ2-1
CSARVAGGTYNEQFF
TGCAGTGCTAGAGTAGCGGGGGGGACCTACAATGAGCAGTTCTTC
>TRBD1|.|TRBV6-6|TRBJ2-7
CASSRTGVPQEQYF
TGTGCCAGCAGTCGGACAGGGGTCCCTCAGGAGCAGTACTTC